This T cell receptor (beta chain) was sequenced during a study of blood T cell repertoires in COVID-19. Study background: The United States, Italy and Spain provided the acute and convalescent COVID-19 samples.

The CDR3 consists of 12 residues. The J segment lost 11 bases and the V segment lost 5 bases, leaving 8 bases of the junction unmatched. Germline loops: CDR1 LGHDT, CDR2 YNNKEL (reference sequence). The data were produced by immunoSEQ multiplex PCR, yet TCRdb's version contains in-frame clones alone and is incomplete. The sample consists of about 120,000 clones, approximately 90% of them appearing once. Material for sequencing was peripheral blood. This receptor was identified in a human donor with acute or convalescent COVID-19. The donor label of this sample is uncertain. The chain links TRBV3-1 (or the pseudogene TRBV3-2) to TRBJ1-1, with 7 bases matching TRBD1. CDR3 nucleotides: TGTGCCAGCAGCAACGACAGGGTAACGGCTTTCTTT. Its protein product is CASSNDRVTAFF.